The 22 T cell receptor beta chains presented below share a single source sample, sequenced in a study of blood T cell repertoires in COVID-19. Libraries were prepared by immunoSEQ multiplex PCR; TCRdb keeps only in-frame clonotypes and omits some of them. Counted here are about 57,000 clones, around 80% occurring once; the ten biggest clones make up approximately 3.5%. Material for sequencing was peripheral blood. The receptors here all came from a man in his 60s with acute or convalescent COVID-19.

This clone was seen just once. This rearrangement joins TRBV3-1 (or the pseudogene TRBV3-2) to TRBJ2-3, with TRBD1 matching over 9 bases. The CDR3 extends over 18 amino acids. The J segment lost 2 bases and the V segment lost 3 bases, leaving 12 bases of the junction unmatched. Germline values: CDR1 LGHDT, CDR2 YNNKEL (reference sequence). DNA of the CDR3: TGTGCCAGCAGCCAGTTGACAGGGGGGGACACTTACACAGATACGCAGTATTTT. Amino acids: CASSQLTGGDTYTDTQYF.

By sample fraction, this clone is medium-sized (0.01 to 0.1%). In nucleotides, the CDR3 is TGCGCCAGCAGCCAAGGGGACACTCGGCTTGAGCAGTACTTC. Its protein is CASSQGDTRLEQYF. The chain links TRBV4-3 to TRBJ2-7; D is perhaps TRBD1 (6 bases). The CDR3 totals 14 residues. Germline CDR1 LGHNA, CDR2 YSLEER. Trimming stripped 1 base from V and 7 bases from J, with 14 bases between.

The CDR3 region has the DNA TGCGCCAGCAGCCCCCTAGCGGGGGACAATGAGCAGTTCTTC. Protein product: CASSPLAGDNEQFF. The chain combines TRBV5-1 with TRBJ2-1; 10 positions match TRBD2. Germline CDR1 and CDR2: SGHRS and YFSETQ. The CDR3 contains 14 residues. Trimming at V came to 4 bases and at J to 5 bases, leaving 3 bases not matched to a gene.

This clone was seen a single time. This chain uses TRBV28 with TRBJ1-1, with 7 nucleotides matching TRBD1. Trimming cost V 5 bases and J 8 bases; bases outside gene matches: 8. The CDR3 spans 13 residues. Per germline, CDR1 MDHEN and CDR2 SYDVKM. The CDR3 DNA follows: TGTGCCAGCAGTAACGAGGACAGGCTAGAAGCTTTCTTT. This encodes CASSNEDRLEAFF.

The rearrangement joins TRBV2 to TRBJ2-2, with 8 bases lining up with TRBD1. Germline V gives CDR1 SNHLY, CDR2 FYNNEI. The J segment lost 5 bases and the V segment lost 5 bases, leaving 4 bases of the junction unmatched. The CDR3 consists of 14 residues. The DNA of the CDR3 is TGTGCCAGCAGTCCTCGGACAGGGACCGGGGAGCTGTTTTTT. Its protein is CASSPRTGTGELFF.

This rearrangement joins TRBV9 to TRBJ2-3; 12 bases fit TRBD2. J was trimmed by 5 bases and V by 0 bases; bases with no gene match: 1. Germline values: CDR1 SGDLS, CDR2 YYNGEE. This CDR3 is built from 15 residues. CDR3 loop: CASSVGLAGVDTQYF. CDR3 DNA: TGTGCCAGCAGCGTAGGACTAGCGGGAGTAGATACGCAGTATTTT. The full variable domain, its missing parts supplied by reference TRBV9 and TRBJ2-3, is DSGVTQTPKHLITATGQRVTLRCSPRSGDLSVYWYQQSLDQGLQFLIQYYNGEERAKGNILERFSAQQFPDLHSELNLSSLELGDSALYFCASSVGLAGVDTQYFGPGTRLTVL.

The genes are TRBV5-4 and TRBJ1-2; possible D gene TRBD1, 6 bases. The CDR3 has 15 residues. Trimming took 0 bases from V and 4 from J, leaving 13 bases between them. Germline lookup yields CDR1 SGHNT and CDR2 YYREEE (reference sequence). CDR3 residues: CASSLGKTGTYGYTF. CDR3 nucleotide sequence: TGTGCCAGCAGCTTGGGGAAAACAGGGACCTATGGCTACACCTTC.

The rearrangement joins TRBV30 to TRBJ2-7, with D possibly TRBD2 on 6 matching bases. V lost 0 bases, J lost 3 bases, and 12 bases lay in between. Per the germline V gene, CDR1 is GTSNPN and CDR2 is SVGIG (reference sequence). This CDR3 is built from 14 residues. DNA for the CDR3: TGTGCCTGGAGTGTCAGGAGGGGACTCTACGAGCAGTACTTC. Its translation: CAWSVRRGLYEQYF. The full variable domain, with the rest looked up from reference TRBV30 and TRBJ2-7, is SQTIHQWPATLVQPVGSPLSLECTVEGTSNPNLYWYRQAAGRGLQLLFYSVGIGQISSEVPQNLSASRPQDRQFILSSKKLLLSDSGFYLCAWSVRRGLYEQYFGPGTRLTVT.

The chain carries TRBV7-2 and TRBJ1-6; 10 bases match TRBD1. With 1 base clipped from V and 10 bases from J, the junction kept 1 base outside the gene matches. Per germline, CDR1 SGHTA and CDR2 FQGNSA. This CDR3 contains 14 residues. The CDR3 nucleotides are TGTGCCAGCAGCTTAGGGACAGGGGGGTCACCCCTCCACTTT. This gives the protein CASSLGTGGSPLHF.

This clone occurred once. V and J are TRBV5-4 and TRBJ2-2, with D unresolved. From germline, CDR1 is SGHNT and CDR2 YYREEE (reference sequence). The CDR3 spans 14 residues. Trimming stripped 4 bases from V and 8 bases from J, with 15 bases between. CDR3 bases: TGTGCCAGCAGCACGGAGTGGAGCGAGGGGGAGCTGTTTTTT. Translation: CASSTEWSEGELFF.

J is TRBJ2-3 and V is TRBV10-2; D uncertain. V was pared by 5 bases and J by 0 bases, with 12 bases between. Looked up from germline, CDR1 is WSHSY and CDR2 is SAAADI. CDR3 length: 15 residues. The CDR3 nucleotides are TGCGCCAGCAGTTTAGACAAGGCTAGCACAGATACGCAGTATTTT. It encodes CASSLDKASTDTQYF.

This chain joins TRBV28 and TRBJ1-2, with D perhaps matching TRBD1 (6 bases). Germline values: CDR1 MDHEN, CDR2 SYDVKM. V was pared by 6 bases and J by 5 bases, with 28 bases between. The CDR3 length is 18 residues. The CDR3 nucleotides read TGTGCCAGCAGCCCTAACCCCTGGGGATTCACAGGGTTATATGGCTACACCTTC. Residues: CASSPNPWGFTGLYGYTF.

The chain joins TRBV5-1 to TRBJ1-1, with D unresolved. CDR1 is SGHRS and CDR2 is YFSETQ in the germline V gene. CDR3 length equals 12 residues. The V gene lost 3 bases and the J gene lost 8 bases, with 11 bases spanning the gap. CDR3 loop: CASSSDKWEAFF. The CDR3 region has the DNA TGCGCCAGCAGCTCCGACAAATGGGAAGCTTTCTTT.

V gene TRBV29-1 combines with J gene TRBJ2-5; 8 positions match TRBD2. This CDR3 is built from 15 residues. CDR1 and CDR2 (germline): SQVTM, ANQGSEA. The V gene end was trimmed by 4 bases and the J gene end by 2 bases; junction bases not matched to a gene: 9. The CDR3 region is CSVAVAGGGQETQYF. The CDR3 coding sequence is TGCAGCGTTGCAGTGGCGGGGGGCGGGCAAGAGACCCAGTACTTC. Full variable domain (outside the CDR3, taken from reference TRBV29-1 and TRBJ2-5): SAVISQKPSRDICQRGTSLTIQCQVDSQVTMMFWYRQQPGQSLTLIATANQGSEATYESGFVIDKFPISRPNLTFSTLTVSNMSPEDSSIYLCSVAVAGGGQETQYFGPGTRLLVL.

The V call is TRBV3-1 (or the pseudogene TRBV3-2), the J call TRBJ2-1, with 8 nucleotides matching TRBD2. CDR1 is LGHDT and CDR2 is YNNKEL in the germline V gene (reference sequence). Trimming at V came to 2 bases and at J to 8 bases, leaving 11 bases not matched to a gene. CDR3 size: 16 residues. The CDR3 DNA reads TGTGCCAGCAGCCAACGCGGACTAGCTAGGTTTGATGAGCAGTTCTTC. Protein: CASSQRGLARFDEQFF.

In its sample, this clone was seen once. The chain uses TRBV10-1 and TRBJ2-1; 9 nucleotides line up with TRBD2. The V gene's germline CDR1 is WNHNN and CDR2 SYGVQD (reference sequence). The CDR3 loop spans 16 amino acids. With 4 bases clipped from V and 8 bases from J, the junction kept 12 bases outside the gene matches. The DNA of the CDR3 is TGCGCCAGCAGTGGGACCGGGACTAGCATTGGTGATGAGCAGTTCTTC. Its protein is CASSGTGTSIGDEQFF.

The CDR3, as DNA: TGCAGCGTTTCAGCGGGAGACGCCACCGGGGAGCTGTTTTTT. Amino acid sequence: CSVSAGDATGELFF. V gene TRBV29-1 combines with J gene TRBJ2-2; TRBD2 agrees at 8 bases. The length of the CDR3 is 14 residues. J lost 4 bases, V lost 5 bases, and 6 bases had no gene match. Germline loops: CDR1 SQVTM, CDR2 ANQGSEA.

The rearrangement links TRBV6-5 to TRBJ1-2, with D unresolved. Germline CDR1 and CDR2: MNHEY and SVGAGI. The V and J ends lost 8 bases and 3 bases respectively, with 13 bases between them. The CDR3 sequence is 13 residues long. The CDR3, as DNA: TGTGCCAGCGGCCAGATGTCTGACTATGGCTACACCTTC. Its translation: CASGQMSDYGYTF.

The chain couples TRBV7-9 to TRBJ2-3; 10 positions agree with TRBD2. J lost 2 bases, V lost 5 bases, and 4 bases had no gene match. The CDR3 consists of 15 residues. Germline CDR1 and CDR2: SEHNR and FQNEAQ (reference sequence). The CDR3 loop reads CASSPAGGYTDTQYF. CDR3 coding DNA: TGTGCCAGCAGCCCAGCGGGAGGGTACACAGATACGCAGTATTTT.

Here the CDR3 reads CASSLSTNQETQYF. The CDR3 DNA follows: TGTGCCAGCAGTTTAAGCACTAATCAAGAGACCCAGTACTTC. V gene TRBV28 combines with J gene TRBJ2-5; D ambiguous. Per germline, CDR1 MDHEN and CDR2 SYDVKM. The CDR3 length is 14 residues. V was shortened by 2 bases and J by 2 bases, with 9 bases between the two germline ends.

The chain uses TRBV27 and TRBJ2-5, with 7 bases that match TRBD1. Per the germline V gene, CDR1 is MNHEY and CDR2 is SMNVEV (reference sequence). V shed 4 bases, J shed 4 bases, and the junction held 3 bases outside the gene matches. The CDR3 sequence is 13 residues long. CDR3 sequence (DNA): TGTGCCAGCAGTTGGGACAGAAGAGAGACCCAGTACTTC. Translated, it gives CASSWDRRETQYF.

The J gene is TRBJ2-4, the V gene TRBV12-3 or TRBV12-4; D is possibly TRBD2 (5 bases). V lost 5 bases to trimming and J lost 13 bases, with 12 bases between them. The CDR3 has 11 amino acids. The CDR3 region is CASSLREKQYF. The CDR3 bases are TGTGCCAGCAGTCTCCGGGAAAAGCAGTACTTC.